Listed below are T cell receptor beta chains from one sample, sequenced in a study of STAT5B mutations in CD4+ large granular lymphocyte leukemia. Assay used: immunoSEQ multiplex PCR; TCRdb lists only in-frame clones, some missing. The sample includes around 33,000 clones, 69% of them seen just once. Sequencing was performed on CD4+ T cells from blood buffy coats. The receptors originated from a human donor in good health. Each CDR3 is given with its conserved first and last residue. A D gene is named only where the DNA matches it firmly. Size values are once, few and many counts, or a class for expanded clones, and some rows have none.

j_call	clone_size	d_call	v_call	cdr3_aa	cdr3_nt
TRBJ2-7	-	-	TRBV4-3	CASSSRASGDLNEQYF	TGCGCCAGCAGCTCTCGAGCGTCAGGGGACCTTAACGAGCAGTACTTC
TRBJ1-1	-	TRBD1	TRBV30	CAWTRGYTEAFF	TGTGCCTGGACCAGGGGGTACACTGAAGCTTTCTTT
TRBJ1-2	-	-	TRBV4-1	CASSLSSGIPHLGYTF	TGCGCCAGCAGCCTCTCTAGTGGTATACCCCATTTAGGCTACACCTTC
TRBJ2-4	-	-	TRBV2	CASGETGRLAKNIQYF	TGTGCCAGCGGAGAGACGGGGAGGCTAGCCAAAAACATTCAGTACTTC
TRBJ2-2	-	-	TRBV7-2	CASSPPPLNTGELFF	TGTGCCAGCAGCCCTCCGCCCCTGAACACCGGGGAGCTGTTTTTT
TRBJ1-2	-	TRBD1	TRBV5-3	CARSLETTTFGDRAVGYTF	TGTGCCAGAAGCTTGGAAACTACAACGTTCGGGGACAGGGCCGTGGGCTACACCTTC
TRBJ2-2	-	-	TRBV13	CASSLGGAAGELFF	TGTGCCAGCAGCTTAGGGGGGGCCGCCGGGGAGCTGTTTTTT
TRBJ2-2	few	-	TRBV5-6	CASSRVQELFF	TGTGCCAGCAGCCGAGTCCAGGAGCTGTTTTTT
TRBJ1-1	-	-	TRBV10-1	CASSAVMNTEAFF	TGCGCCAGCAGTGCAGTAATGAACACTGAAGCTTTCTTT
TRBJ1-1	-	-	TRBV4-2	CASSQVGQTNTEAFF	TGTGCCAGCAGCCAAGTAGGACAGACGAACACTGAAGCTTTCTTT
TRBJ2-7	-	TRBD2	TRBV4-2	CASSQVGTSGASSYEQYF	TGTGCCAGCAGCCAAGTAGGGACTAGCGGGGCGAGCTCCTACGAGCAGTACTTC
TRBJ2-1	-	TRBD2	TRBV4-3	CASSQDRWRGGGRQFF	TGCGCCAGCAGCCAAGACCGTTGGCGGGGGGGCGGTCGGCAGTTCTTC
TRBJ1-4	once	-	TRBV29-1	CSVSRQESREKLFF	TGCAGCGTCTCAAGACAGGAAAGTCGTGAAAAACTGTTTTTT
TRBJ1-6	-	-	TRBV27	CASSKESSYNSPLHF	TGTGCCAGCTCCAAGGAAAGCTCCTATAATTCACCCCTCCACTTT
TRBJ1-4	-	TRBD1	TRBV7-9	CASRITGGDEKLFF	TGTGCCAGCAGGATCACAGGGGGAGATGAAAAACTGTTTTTT
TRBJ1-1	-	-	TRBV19	CASRPGGGGRTEAFF	TGTGCCAGTCGACCGGGCGGGGGAGGAAGGACTGAAGCTTTCTTT
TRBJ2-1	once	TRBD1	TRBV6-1	CASSKSRGQFNEQFF	TGTGCCAGCAGTAAAAGTCGGGGACAGTTCAATGAGCAGTTCTTC
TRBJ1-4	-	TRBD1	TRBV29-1	CSVVTGGHNEKLFF	TGCAGCGTTGTTACAGGGGGTCATAATGAAAAACTGTTTTTT
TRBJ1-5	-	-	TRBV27	CASSVGTYGGQPQHF	TGTGCCAGCAGTGTAGGGACATACGGCGGTCAGCCCCAGCATTTT
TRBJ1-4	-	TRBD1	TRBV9	CASSAGQGRNEKLFF	TGTGCCAGCAGCGCAGGACAGGGTAGGAATGAAAAACTGTTTTTT
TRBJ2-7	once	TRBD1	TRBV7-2	CASSPVGWDRGSYEQYF	TGTGCCAGCAGCCCGGTCGGGTGGGACAGGGGCTCTTACGAGCAGTACTTC
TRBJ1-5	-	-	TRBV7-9	CASSPTGQSNQPQHF	TGTGCCAGCAGCCCCACCGGACAGAGCAATCAGCCCCAGCATTTT